These 10 T cell receptor beta chains were all obtained from the same sample, sequenced in a study of T cells in Graves' hyperthyroidism and ophthalmopathy. The investigators amplified TCR beta CDR3 regions from RNA transcripts. Researchers ran a first-round RT-PCR on the TCR CDR3 using the HTBI primer set. One entry per CDR3 protein, called by TCRdb with MiXCR from the multiplex PCR reads. The repertoire holds about 300,000 distinct CDR3 sequences, approximately 12% seen once, with 6% to 8% in the top ten. The sequencing input was blood. These TCRs come from a woman aged 30 to 39 with Graves' hyperthyroidism that later progressed to Graves' ophthalmopathy.

Many counts were recorded for this clonotype. The rearrangement uses TRBV12-3 or TRBV12-4 and TRBJ2-3; 9 nucleotides align to TRBD1. The ends lost 6 bases at V and 2 bases at J; junction bases unmatched: 9. The CDR3 extends over 16 amino acids. The CDR3 region is CASRNQGQGNTDTQYF. CDR3 nucleotides: TGTGCCAGCAGGAATCAGGGACAGGGAAACACAGATACGCAGTATTTT.

This clonotype was counted at least ten times. The J gene is TRBJ2-1, the V gene TRBV7-2; tentatively, D is TRBD1 or TRBD2 (6 bases each). Germline V gives CDR1 SGHTA, CDR2 FQGNSA. V was shortened by 1 base and J by 6 bases, with 22 bases between the two germline ends. There are 18 residues in the CDR3. The DNA for the CDR3 is TGTGCCAGCAGCTTAGTTGGGGGGCTAACCTCCCCAGTCAATGAGCAGTTCTTC. The encoded protein is CASSLVGGLTSPVNEQFF.

Many counts were recorded for this clonotype. The gene calls are TRBV7-9 and TRBJ2-7, with D possibly TRBD2 on 6 matching bases. The CDR3 covers 13 residues. CDR1 and CDR2 from the germline V gene are SEHNR and FQNEAQ (reference sequence). Trimming pared 6 bases from V and 7 bases from J, leaving 16 bases between. Written as DNA, the CDR3 is TGTGCCAGCAGTCATAAGGGCGCGGGAGAGCAGTACTTC. It translates to CASSHKGAGEQYF.

This clonotype showed up many times. V gene TRBV6-1 combines with J gene TRBJ2-7; 7 bases are shared with TRBD2. The germline V gene encodes CDR1 MNHNS and CDR2 SASEGT. The CDR3 runs 16 residues. V lost 5 bases, J lost 6 bases, and 16 bases stayed unmatched. The CDR3 DNA reads TGTGCCAGCAGTTTCCTTAATTTAGGACTAGTTGCCGAGCAGTACTTC. Protein product: CASSFLNLGLVAEQYF.

This clonotype has ten or more counts. The chain links TRBV6-2 or TRBV6-3 to TRBJ1-1; TRBD1 matches at 10 bases. The CDR3 runs to 16 residues. J lost 4 bases, V lost 6 bases, and 11 bases had no gene match. Germline loops: CDR1 MNHEY, CDR2 SVGEGT. The CDR3 loop is CASSFDPDRGGTEAFF. As DNA, the CDR3 is TGTGCCAGCAGCTTCGACCCGGACAGGGGGGGCACTGAAGCTTTCTTT.

The table lists this clonotype with many counts. The rearrangement links TRBV5-8 to TRBJ1-4, with 9 bases that match TRBD1. The CDR3 consists of 15 residues. Germline V gives CDR1 SGHTS, CDR2 YDEGEE. V lost 0 bases and J lost 7; bases outside the gene matches: 4. The CDR3 is CASSLGTGDGEKLFF. CDR3 in DNA: TGTGCCAGCAGCTTGGGGACAGGGGATGGTGAAAAACTGTTTTTT.

This clonotype is a singleton in its sample. At one end, the junction sequence differs from germline, possibly due to a read error. The chain has TRBV5-6 and TRBJ2-7; TRBD1 aligns across 9 bases. CDR3 length equals 14 residues. From germline, CDR1 is SGHDT and CDR2 YYEEEE. In DNA form, the CDR3 reads TGTGCCAGGAGCTTGGGACAGGGCTCCTACGAGCAGTACTTC. It encodes CARSLGQGSYEQYF.

This clonotype has ten or more counts. V and J are TRBV7-6 and TRBJ2-1; D uncertain. Germline values: CDR1 SGHVS, CDR2 FNYEAQ. Trimming left V 5 bases short and J 7 bases short, with 15 bases between. This CDR3 is 14 amino acids long. The CDR3 protein is CASSKRTPGNEQFF. DNA for the CDR3: TGTGCCAGCAGCAAAAGGACCCCTGGGAATGAGCAGTTCTTC.

This clonotype was counted only a few times. The chain has TRBV7-6 and TRBJ2-4, with D maybe TRBD2 (5 bases). The germline V gene encodes CDR1 SGHVS and CDR2 FNYEAQ. V was shortened by 5 bases and J by 1 base, with 24 bases between the two germline ends. CDR3 length equals 19 residues. The DNA for the CDR3 is TGTGCCAGCAGCCCCTTACCCCTTCTCGGGGTATTGGCCAAAAACATTCAGTACTTC. It is translated as CASSPLPLLGVLAKNIQYF.

This clonotype was seen ten or more times. The chain couples TRBV6-1 to TRBJ1-1; D might be TRBD1 (5 bases). Trimming removed 5 bases at V and 3 bases at J, with 10 bases between. The CDR3 sequence is 13 residues long. The germline V gene has CDR1 MNHNS and CDR2 SASEGT. The CDR3 DNA is TGTGCCAGCAGTTACCTGGGGGACACTGAAGCTTTCTTT. Protein: CASSYLGDTEAFF.